One and the same sample provided the 9 T cell receptor beta chains below, sequenced in a study of cytomegalovirus exposure and HLA in healthy donors. Primers: 60 Vbeta forward and 13 Jbeta reverse. Measured with immunoSEQ multiplex PCR; TCRdb has only the in-frame clones, and not every one. The repertoire consists of 120,000 or so clones, with roughly a tenth occurring once and the leading ten covering just over 4.5%. Material for sequencing was PBMCs. These receptors were taken from a woman aged 18-35 years in good health and CMV-seropositive.

This clone was detected only a few times. The chain carries TRBV28 and TRBJ2-2; TRBD1 might be the D (6 bases). The CDR3 has 14 residues. The germline V gene encodes CDR1 MDHEN and CDR2 SYDVKM. V lost 4 bases and J lost 9, with 15 bases in between. The CDR3, as DNA: TGTGCCAGCAGTTCACCGAACAGGGTTCGGGAGCTGTTTTTT. Its protein is CASSSPNRVRELFF.

This clone showed up just a few times. The J gene is TRBJ2-2, the V gene TRBV28; D unclear. CDR1 is MDHEN, CDR2 SYDVKM, per germline. The CDR3 sequence is 11 residues long. The V end was cut by 6 bases, the J end by 8 bases, with 7 bases between. The CDR3 DNA reads TGTGCCAGCAGAGTACAGGGGGAGCTGTTTTTT. Encoded protein: CASRVQGELFF.

This clone was counted only a few times. The rearrangement uses TRBV19 and TRBJ1-2; D is ambiguous. CDR1 LNHDA and CDR2 SQIVND come from the germline V gene (reference sequence). Deletions cut 1 base from V and 4 bases from J, with 7 bases between. This CDR3 contains 13 residues. The CDR3 spells CASSIVGFYGYTF. The CDR3 DNA reads as TGTGCCAGTAGTATAGTCGGGTTCTATGGCTACACCTTC.

This clone was observed a few times. The chain uses TRBV28 and TRBJ1-4, with D hard to call. This CDR3 has 12 amino acids. V was pared by 1 base and J by 12 bases, with 9 bases between. CDR1 and CDR2 (germline): MDHEN, SYDVKM. CDR3 loop: CASSLSQRQLFF. The CDR3 nucleotides read TGTGCCAGCAGTTTATCCCAGCGTCAACTGTTTTTT.

As for this clone: The same CDR3 also results from other DNA sequences found in this sample. The genes are TRBV5-4 and TRBJ1-2; no clear D gene. Trimming took 0 bases from V and 5 from J, leaving 5 bases between them. The germline V gene has CDR1 SGHNT and CDR2 YYREEE (reference sequence). This CDR3 comprises 12 residues. The CDR3, as DNA: TGTGCCAGCAGCTTGGACGGGTATGGCTACACCTTC. This encodes CASSLDGYGYTF. Together with reference TRBV5-4 and TRBJ1-2, the CDR3 gives the full variable domain: ETGVTQSPTHLIKTRGQQVTLRCSSQSGHNTVSWYQQALGQGPQFIFQYYREEENGRGNFPPRFSGLQFPNYSSELNVNALELDDSALYLCASSLDGYGYTFGSGTRLTVV.

The chain combines TRBV15 with TRBJ1-1; D uncertain. Trimming shortened V by 5 bases and J by 4 bases, and 14 bases separated the two germline ends. The CDR3 runs 14 residues. Germline V lookup: CDR1 LNHNV, CDR2 YYDKDF (reference sequence). This CDR3 is CATSRTTGSTEAFF. CDR3 nucleotide sequence: TGTGCCACCAGCCGCACCACGGGGAGCACTGAAGCTTTCTTT.

The chain links TRBV12-5 to TRBJ1-1; no definite D call. The CDR3 extends over 16 amino acids. Germline V lookup: CDR1 LGHNT, CDR2 FRNRAP. Trimming removed 6 bases at V and 9 bases at J, with 26 bases between. The DNA of the CDR3 is TGTGCTAGTGGAAAAACCAGCGACCGACTAGACGCTAAAGCTTTCTTT. This encodes CASGKTSDRLDAKAFF.

This clone has more than one count but fewer than ten. The J gene is TRBJ1-2, the V gene TRBV28, with D perhaps matching TRBD1 (5 bases). V lost 3 bases to trimming and J lost 4 bases, with 9 bases between them. Germline-derived CDR1 and CDR2 are MDHEN and SYDVKM. The CDR3 has 13 amino acids. The CDR3 coding sequence is TGTGCCAGCAGTTTTCCAGGGCCCTATGGCTACACCTTC. Its protein product is CASSFPGPYGYTF.

This clone was seen a handful of times. The DNA of the CDR3 is TGTGCCAGCAGCGGGGGGGGTGAGCAGTTCTTC. Protein: CASSGGGEQFF. The V and J genes are TRBV13 and TRBJ2-1, with 7 bases aligning to TRBD2. Trimming removed 5 bases from V and 9 bases from J; junction bases left unmatched: 1. CDR1 is PRHDT and CDR2 is FYEKMQ in the germline V gene (reference sequence). This CDR3 has 11 residues.